A single sample is the source of the 29 T cell receptor beta chains below, sequenced in a study of Ad26.COV2.S vaccination and SARS-CoV-2 variants (dated by TCRdb to the early 2020s). The sample's treatment or condition label, decoded: 15 to 20 received Ad26.COV2.S at low or high dose, single or two shots; roughly five received placebo; per-sample allocation not given. Repertoires of vaccine and placebo recipients were sequenced from samples taken on day 63 after the first injection. The library was prepared using the immunoSEQ multiplex PCR assay. Imported from immuneACCESS, the table was reduced by TCRdb to in-frame sequences with V and J called. These copies leave out some clones; in studies compared against another copy, an unresolved V gene accounts for under half, and the cause of the remainder is not known. Counted in this sample were 400,000 to 450,000 clones; about nine tenths of them appeared once. Around 4.5% of the sample is taken by the ten largest.

Material: peripheral blood, obtained in a trial of Ad26.COV2.S vaccine versus placebo. Every receptor here comes from a person aged 18-65 years who received the Ad26.COV2.S COVID-19 vaccine or a placebo.

The chain uses TRBV28 and TRBJ1-6, with 8 bases aligning to TRBD1. The CDR3 loop spans 15 amino acids. Germline V gene data show CDR1 as MDHEN and CDR2 as SYDVKM. With V trimmed by 4 bases and J by 9 bases, 8 bases remained unmatched. The CDR3 DNA sequence: TGTGCCAGCAGTTCCACAGGGGGACCTGGTTCACCCCTCCACTTT. This gives the protein CASSSTGGPGSPLHF.

The CDR3 loop is CASSPVGTNQPQHF. CDR3 bases: TGTGCCAGCAGCCCAGTCGGCACCAATCAGCCCCAGCATTTT. The genes are TRBV3-1 (or the pseudogene TRBV3-2) and TRBJ1-5; D call uncertain. The CDR3 length is 14 residues. The V gene lost 4 bases and the J gene lost 3 bases, with 10 bases spanning the gap. Germline V CDR1 and CDR2: LGHDT, YNNKEL (reference sequence).

This chain uses TRBV7-8 with TRBJ1-2, with D unclear. Germline V CDR1 and CDR2: SGHVS, FQNEAQ. This CDR3 contains 11 residues. Trimming took 0 bases from V and 8 from J, leaving 4 bases between them. The CDR3 region is CASSLAIGYTF. CDR3 DNA sequence: TGTGCCAGCAGCTTAGCTATCGGCTACACCTTC.

This chain joins TRBV18 and TRBJ2-1, with a weak D call TRBD2 (6 bases). The CDR3 is 16 amino acids. Germline V gives CDR1 KGHSH, CDR2 LQKENI. V gave up 0 bases and J gave up 0 bases, with 9 bases separating them. The CDR3 DNA reads as TGTGCCAGCTCACCACCGGCGGGAAACTCCTACAATGAGCAGTTCTTC. This encodes CASSPPAGNSYNEQFF.

The chain employs TRBV7-6 and TRBJ2-1; TRBD1 aligns across 8 bases. Germline V lookup: CDR1 SGHVS, CDR2 FNYEAQ. This CDR3 contains 16 residues. With 0 bases clipped from V and 6 bases from J, the junction kept 7 bases outside the gene matches. CDR3 in amino acids: CASSLARTGSFNEQFF. CDR3 nucleotides: TGTGCCAGCAGCTTAGCCCGGACAGGGAGCTTCAATGAGCAGTTCTTC.

This chain connects TRBV19 to TRBJ2-5, with D unclear. Trimming shortened V by 0 bases and J by 5 bases, and 7 bases separated the two germline ends. CDR3 size: 13 residues. Germline V CDR1 and CDR2: LNHDA, SQIVND (reference sequence). In DNA form, the CDR3 reads TGTGCCAGTAGTATAGATAGGATGGAGACCCAGTACTTC. The encoded protein is CASSIDRMETQYF.

The chain couples TRBV11-2 to TRBJ2-1; D unclear. V lost 5 bases to trimming and J lost 0 bases, with 11 bases between them. The CDR3 totals 15 residues. Per the germline V gene, CDR1 is SGHAT and CDR2 is FQNNGV. CDR3: CASSVGSSSYNEQFF. The CDR3 DNA follows: TGTGCCAGCAGCGTCGGGTCAAGCTCCTACAATGAGCAGTTCTTC. The full variable domain, its missing parts supplied by reference TRBV11-2 and TRBJ2-1, is EAGVAQSPRYKIIEKRQSVAFWCNPISGHATLYWYQQILGQGPKLLIQFQNNGVVDDSQLPKDRFSAERLKGVDSTLKIQPAKLEDSAVYLCASSVGSSSYNEQFFGPGTRLTVL.

This chain links TRBV5-6 with TRBJ1-1; D possibly corresponds to TRBD1 (6 bases). V was pared by 4 bases and J by 5 bases, with 15 bases between. CDR3 length equals 14 residues. The germline V gene has CDR1 SGHDT and CDR2 YYEEEE. Here the CDR3 reads CASSIAGGATEAFF. CDR3 in DNA: TGTGCCAGCAGCATAGCGGGGGGCGCGACTGAAGCTTTCTTT.

This clone has a single count. The chain uses TRBV7-3 and TRBJ2-5, with 8 positions matching TRBD2. CDR1 and CDR2 from the germline V gene are SGHTA and FQGTGA. The CDR3 totals 16 residues. V shed 5 bases, J shed 9 bases, and the junction held 17 bases outside the gene matches. CDR3 DNA: TGTGCCAGCAGCCCTCTTGGCGGGAGGCGTGCAGGGGCCCAGTACTTC. Translation gives CASSPLGGRRAGAQYF.

The chain employs TRBV5-4 and TRBJ2-4; no reliable D call. The V end was cut by 0 bases, the J end by 5 bases, with 6 bases between. Germline assignment: CDR1 SGHNT and CDR2 YYREEE (reference sequence). The CDR3 contains 13 residues. This CDR3 is CASSLALENIQYF. The CDR3, as DNA: TGTGCCAGCAGCTTGGCTTTGGAAAACATTCAGTACTTC.

The chain is built from TRBV7-9 and TRBJ2-1; the D is unclear. Per germline, CDR1 SEHNR and CDR2 FQNEAQ (reference sequence). The ends were cut back, 4 bases at V and 3 bases at J, with 7 bases in the middle. The CDR3 length is 13 residues. The CDR3 sequence is CASSSPSYNEQFF. The CDR3 DNA reads as TGTGCCAGCAGCTCCCCCAGCTACAATGAGCAGTTCTTC. Variable domain in full (rest from reference TRBV7-9 and TRBJ2-1): DTGVSQNPRHKITKRGQNVTFRCDPISEHNRLYWYRQTLGQGPEFLTYFQNEAQLEKSRLLSDRFSAERPKGSFSTLEIQRTEQGDSAMYLCASSSPSYNEQFFGPGTRLTVL.

The J gene is TRBJ2-7, the V gene TRBV27, with D perhaps matching TRBD1 (6 bases). Germline V CDR1 and CDR2: MNHEY, SMNVEV (reference sequence). Trimming cost V 6 bases and J 2 bases, with 17 bases left between them. The CDR3 is 15 residues long. DNA of the CDR3: TGTGCCAGCAGCCTCACAGACAGGCGACCCTACGAGCAGTACTTC. This translates into CASSLTDRRPYEQYF.

This clone came up once. The chain couples TRBV3-1 (or the pseudogene TRBV3-2) to TRBJ2-3; D might be TRBD1 (5 bases). Between the trimmed V and J ends, which lost 2 bases and 2 bases, there was a span of 11 bases. The CDR3 has 15 residues. The V gene's germline CDR1 is LGHDT and CDR2 YNNKEL (reference sequence). CDR3 loop: CASSQTGDATDTQYF. DNA of the CDR3: TGTGCCAGCAGCCAAACAGGAGACGCCACAGATACGCAGTATTTT.

The chain couples TRBV19 to TRBJ2-2, with 10 nucleotides matching TRBD1. V lost 6 bases to trimming and J lost 6 bases; unmatched junction nucleotides: 7. The V gene's germline CDR1 is LNHDA and CDR2 SQIVND (reference sequence). The length of the CDR3 is 15 residues. CDR3 in amino acids: CASREDRGKAGELFF. The CDR3 DNA is TGTGCCAGTAGAGAGGACAGGGGGAAGGCCGGGGAGCTGTTTTTT.

This clone was recorded once. The chain combines TRBV5-1 with TRBJ2-7; no clear D. The CDR3 runs to 13 residues. Germline loops: CDR1 SGHRS, CDR2 YFSETQ. V was cut by 4 bases and J by 4 bases, with 12 bases left in between. The CDR3 loop is CASSAGTTYEQYF. The CDR3 bases are TGCGCCAGCAGCGCAGGAACCACTTACGAGCAGTACTTC.

V gene TRBV5-1 combines with J gene TRBJ1-4; D not certain. Germline V gives CDR1 SGHRS, CDR2 YFSETQ. V was pared by 5 bases and J by 7 bases, with 18 bases between. CDR3 size: 15 residues. CDR3 nucleotide sequence: TGCGCCAGCAGGAACAATGGCATGGCAGGTGAAAAACTGTTTTTT. Translation: CASRNNGMAGEKLFF.

V is TRBV5-8 and J is TRBJ2-1; 15 bases line up with TRBD2. The CDR3 covers 17 residues. V lost 3 bases, J lost 8 bases, and 9 bases stayed unmatched. Germline V lookup: CDR1 SGHTS, CDR2 YDEGEE. The CDR3 loop is CASSSWTSGRGSDEQFF. CDR3 nucleotides: TGTGCCAGCAGCTCCTGGACTAGCGGGAGGGGCTCGGATGAGCAGTTCTTC.

The rearrangement uses TRBV27 and TRBJ1-1, with TRBD1 matching over 7 bases. J was trimmed by 1 base and V by 5 bases; bases with no gene match: 7. The CDR3 has 15 residues. Looked up from germline, CDR1 is MNHEY and CDR2 is SMNVEV (reference sequence). The CDR3 loop is CASSTVGGSNTEAFF. CDR3 nucleotides: TGTGCCAGCAGTACAGTAGGGGGCTCGAACACTGAAGCTTTCTTT.

The gene calls are TRBV24-1 and TRBJ2-3, with D uncertain. Between the trimmed V and J ends, which lost 5 bases and 4 bases, there was a span of 9 bases. Germline CDR1 is KGHDR and CDR2 is SFDVKD. The CDR3 spans 13 residues. CDR3 sequence (DNA): TGTGCCACCAGTGCCGGGTGGGCAGATACGCAGTATTTT. It specifies CATSAGWADTQYF.

This chain uses TRBV11-3 with TRBJ2-2, with 7 bases identical to TRBD2. Losses at the gene ends were 1 base for V and 4 bases for J; bases not matched to a gene: 6. The CDR3 totals 16 residues. Germline CDR1 SGHNT, CDR2 YENEEA. The CDR3: CASSLGRRESTGELFF. The DNA of the CDR3 is TGTGCCAGCAGCTTAGGCAGGCGGGAGAGCACCGGGGAGCTGTTTTTT.

V and J are TRBV6-2 or TRBV6-3 and TRBJ2-5, with D uncertain. The germline gives CDR1 MNHEY, CDR2 SVGEGT. Trimming stripped 6 bases from V and 1 base from J, with 15 bases between. The CDR3 spans 15 residues. The CDR3 spells CASSRPGRGQETQYF. The CDR3 DNA sequence: TGTGCCAGCAGCCGACCCGGACGTGGCCAAGAGACCCAGTACTTC.

The chain combines TRBV23-1 with TRBJ1-3; possibly TRBD1 for D (6 bases). TRBV23-1 is treated as an ORF (open reading frame) with a function not yet certain. V lost 8 bases and J lost 0, with 17 bases in between. CDR3 length equals 16 residues. The CDR3 coding sequence is TGCGCCAGCTTCCCTGCGGGGGACACCTCTGGAAACACCATATATTTT. This codes for CASFPAGDTSGNTIYF.

The chain links TRBV7-2 to TRBJ1-2; TRBD1 agrees at 9 bases. The CDR3 has 14 amino acids. Unmatched junction bases numbered 9, after V lost 5 bases and J lost 8 bases. Germline V gives CDR1 SGHTA, CDR2 FQGNSA. CDR3 nucleotides: TGTGCCAGCAGCGCACAGGGGGCGACTGGGGGCTACACCTTC. Its protein is CASSAQGATGGYTF.

The chain uses TRBV13 and TRBJ1-3, with 9 bases lining up with TRBD1. CDR1 and CDR2 (germline): PRHDT, FYEKMQ (reference sequence). The CDR3 spans 16 residues. V was clipped by 4 bases and J by 0 bases; unmatched bases: 4. The CDR3 loop reads CASSSQTGGSGNTIYF. The CDR3 DNA reads as TGTGCCAGCAGCTCGCAGACAGGGGGCTCTGGAAACACCATATATTTT. Looking up the rest from reference TRBV13 and TRBJ1-3 gives the full variable domain: AAGVIQSPRHLIKEKRETATLKCYPIPRHDTVYWYQQGPGQDPQFLISFYEKMQSDKGSIPDRFSAQQFSDYHSELNMSSLELGDSALYFCASSSQTGGSGNTIYFGEGSWLTVV.

The chain links TRBV28 to TRBJ2-7; 7 bases agree with TRBD1. Germline lookup yields CDR1 MDHEN and CDR2 SYDVKM. The CDR3 is 13 residues long. Germline trimming cut 5 bases from V and 3 bases from J; bases unmatched to any gene: 4. CDR3 sequence reads: CASSPRDSYEQYF. The CDR3 DNA is TGTGCCAGCAGTCCTCGGGACAGCTACGAGCAGTACTTC.

V usage is TRBV5-1 and J usage is TRBJ2-1; D uncertain. The CDR3 contains 14 residues. With 4 bases removed from V and 8 bases from J, the gap between germline ends came to 16 bases. The germline V gene has CDR1 SGHRS and CDR2 YFSETQ. The CDR3 protein is CASSPLSTGDEQFF. The CDR3 region has the DNA TGCGCCAGCAGCCCCCTCTCAACGGGCGATGAGCAGTTCTTC.

The CDR3 nucleotides are TGTGCCAGCAGCTTGGTGGCGGGAGCTTACCAAGAGACCCAGTACTTC. It encodes CASSLVAGAYQETQYF. The rearrangement uses TRBV5-4 and TRBJ2-5; the match to TRBD2 covers 7 bases. Germline CDR1 and CDR2: SGHNT and YYREEE (reference sequence). The CDR3 runs 16 residues. V lost 0 bases and J lost 0; bases outside the gene matches: 5.

This chain connects TRBV3-1 (or the pseudogene TRBV3-2) to TRBJ2-3; 10 bases fit TRBD1. The trim removed 3 bases at V and 11 bases at J, leaving 2 bases unmatched. This CDR3 spans 12 amino acids. In germline, CDR1 is LGHDT, CDR2 YNNKEL (reference sequence). CDR3 nucleotides: TGTGCCAGCAGCCAGGGACAGGGGAAGCAGTATTTT. Translation gives CASSQGQGKQYF.

A note on this clone: The same CDR3 also results from other DNA sequences found in this sample. The chain employs TRBV24-1 and TRBJ2-5; D gene ambiguous. Trimming took off 2 bases at V and 4 bases at J, with 4 bases between the two ends. This CDR3 contains 12 residues. The germline V gene encodes CDR1 KGHDR and CDR2 SFDVKD. The CDR3 reads CATSDYRETQYF. In nucleotides, the CDR3 is TGTGCCACCAGTGATTATAGAGAGACCCAGTACTTC.